This entry lists 8 T cell receptor beta chains sequenced from one sample in a study of blood T cell repertoires in COVID-19. Repertoires were generated with immunoSEQ multiplex PCR, while TCRdb's copy carries only in-frame clones and drops some. The repertoire holds approximately 330,000 clones, with roughly 87% as singletons. Material for sequencing was peripheral blood. All receptors come from a young man with COVID-19, enrolled during active disease.

The rearrangement uses TRBV19 and TRBJ2-7, with 7 nucleotides matching TRBD1. Trimming cost V 5 bases and J 1 base; bases outside gene matches: 5. CDR1 and CDR2 (germline): LNHDA, SQIVND (reference sequence). The CDR3 has 14 residues. Here the CDR3 reads CASSVQGQSYEQYF. As DNA, the CDR3 is TGTGCCAGTAGTGTACAGGGGCAGTCCTACGAGCAGTACTTC.

This chain links TRBV29-1 with TRBJ2-5, with 10 bases identical to TRBD2. This CDR3 region has 14 residues. Unmatched junction bases numbered 7, after V lost 2 bases and J lost 7 bases. Germline V gene data show CDR1 as SQVTM and CDR2 as ANQGSEA. CDR3 nucleotide sequence: TGCAGCGTTGAATATCCTAGCGGGAGTTTGACCCAGTACTTC. Encoded protein: CSVEYPSGSLTQYF.

This clone was found once. This chain joins TRBV6-5 and TRBJ1-5, with D possibly TRBD1 on 6 matching bases. This CDR3 has 13 residues. Germline V CDR1 and CDR2: MNHEY, SVGAGI. V was clipped by 5 bases and J by 5 bases, with 10 bases between them. The CDR3 reads CASSKQGDQPQHF. The CDR3 region has the DNA TGTGCCAGCAGTAAACAGGGTGATCAGCCCCAGCATTTT.

This clone was counted once. The chain recombines TRBV5-6 with TRBJ2-7, with 7 bases lining up with TRBD1. In germline, CDR1 is SGHDT, CDR2 YYEEEE. The CDR3 loop spans 14 amino acids. J gave up 6 bases and V 2 bases, and 8 bases lay outside the gene matches. This CDR3 reads CASSFDRDRLEQYF. CDR3 DNA sequence: TGTGCCAGCAGCTTCGACAGGGATCGTCTCGAGCAGTACTTC.

The chain links TRBV29-1 to TRBJ2-1; TRBD2 matches 10 bases. Germline CDR1 reads SQVTM; CDR2 reads ANQGSEA. The CDR3 has 13 residues. After removal of 6 bases from V and 3 bases from J, the junction contained 2 bases not matched to a gene. Here the CDR3 DNA reads TGCAGCGTAGGACTAGCGGTCTACAATGAGCAGTTCTTC. Residues: CSVGLAVYNEQFF.

The chain uses TRBV12-5 and TRBJ2-3; D might be TRBD2 (6 bases). Trimming pared 5 bases from V and 8 bases from J, leaving 17 bases between. Germline V lookup: CDR1 LGHNT, CDR2 FRNRAP. This CDR3 has 14 residues. This CDR3 is CASGQRGPGGTQYF. The DNA for the CDR3 is TGTGCTAGTGGTCAAAGGGGTCCCGGGGGTACGCAGTATTTT.

The genes are TRBV5-6 and TRBJ1-3; D is unresolved. This CDR3 spans 14 amino acids. The V and J ends lost 9 bases and 0 bases respectively, with 13 bases between them. Germline-derived CDR1 and CDR2 are SGHDT and YYEEEE. For the CDR3, the DNA is TGTGCCACTGAGCGGATCTCCTCTGGAAACACCATATATTTT. The encoded protein is CATERISSGNTIYF.

V is TRBV12-3 or TRBV12-4 and J is TRBJ2-1, with D possibly TRBD2 on 5 matching bases. Trimming took off 3 bases at V and 5 bases at J, with 8 bases between the two ends. The CDR3 sequence is 13 residues long. The CDR3 is CASSFTADNEQFF. The CDR3 DNA follows: TGTGCCAGCAGTTTTACAGCGGACAATGAGCAGTTCTTC.